This TCR beta chain was observed in a study of cytomegalovirus exposure and HLA in healthy donors. The V and J ends lost 8 bases and 0 bases respectively, with 11 bases between them. Per germline, CDR1 MNHEY and CDR2 SMNVEV (reference sequence). This CDR3 comprises 14 residues. The PCR had 60 Vbeta and 13 Jbeta primers. Assay: immunoSEQ multiplex PCR; the TCRdb copy retains only in-frame clones and omits some. Among more than 85,000 clones listed, about 60% were seen once. This clone was seen a few times. Every donor was a healthy person donating bone marrow. This sequence originates from a human donor in good health. This chain uses TRBV27 with TRBJ1-3; D gene unclear. Sequences were obtained from PBMCs. The CDR3 DNA reads TGTGCCAGCGGCCCCCGGAGCTCTGGAAACACCATATATTTT. Its translation is CASGPRSSGNTIYF.